This T cell receptor (beta chain) stems from a study of immune characterization of retroperitoneal liposarcoma. This clonotype was counted many times. The CDR3 totals 14 residues. Trimming removed 6 bases at V and 4 bases at J, with 15 bases between. TCRdb processed the PCR reads anew with MiXCR; each CDR3 protein has one entry. The data contain 8,500 to 14,000 distinct CDR3 sequences, roughly 22% of them singletons. The J gene is TRBJ1-2, the V gene TRBV12-3 or TRBV12-4, with a tentative D call TRBD1 (5 bases). What was sequenced was blood. This sequence originates from a female donor with retroperitoneal liposarcoma. The CDR3 reads CASSSFRGSYGYTF. Written as DNA, the CDR3 is TGTGCCAGCAGCTCCTTCCGGGGCTCCTATGGCTACACCTTC.